The sequence of this T cell receptor (beta chain) was determined in a study of cytomegalovirus exposure and HLA in healthy donors. About the study: The Caucasian-associated ancestry cluster contained more than 75% of the approximately 400 genotyped donors. General study findings and limits: Accurate prediction of most subjects' HLA-A and HLA-B alleles from TCR beta sequences was reported. Confirmation in vitro established that a few CMV-associated chains were specific for CMV antigens.

60 Vbeta and 13 Jbeta primers were used in PCR. Data came from immunoSEQ multiplex PCR; TCRdb stores just in-frame clones and leaves some out. The data show about 86,000 clones, around 75% seen once. As regards this clone: The target antigen is unknown.

The germline V gene has CDR1 SGHDN and CDR2 FVKESK. This CDR3 spans 15 amino acids. V lost 2 bases and J 4 bases, leaving 14 bases between the germline ends. This clonotype originated in a woman between 35 and 50 years old in good health and CMV-seropositive. The sample comprised PBMCs. The chain links TRBV14 to TRBJ1-1; D is uncertain. The CDR3 sequence is CASSQFRGRGTEAFF. CDR3 nucleotide sequence: TGTGCCAGCAGCCAATTCCGGGGTAGAGGCACTGAAGCTTTCTTT.